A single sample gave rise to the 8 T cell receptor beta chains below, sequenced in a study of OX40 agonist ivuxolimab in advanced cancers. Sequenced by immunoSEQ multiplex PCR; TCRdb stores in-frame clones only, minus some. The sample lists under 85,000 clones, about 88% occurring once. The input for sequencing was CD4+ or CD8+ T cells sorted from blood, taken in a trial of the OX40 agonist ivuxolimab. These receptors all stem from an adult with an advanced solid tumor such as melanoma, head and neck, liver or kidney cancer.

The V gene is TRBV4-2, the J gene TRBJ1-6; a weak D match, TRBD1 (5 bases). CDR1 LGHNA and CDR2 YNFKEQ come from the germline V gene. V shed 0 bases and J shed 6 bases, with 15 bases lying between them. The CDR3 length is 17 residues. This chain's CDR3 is CASSQEGWEGSNSPLHF. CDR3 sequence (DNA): TGTGCCAGCAGCCAAGAGGGATGGGAGGGGAGTAATTCACCCCTCCACTTT.

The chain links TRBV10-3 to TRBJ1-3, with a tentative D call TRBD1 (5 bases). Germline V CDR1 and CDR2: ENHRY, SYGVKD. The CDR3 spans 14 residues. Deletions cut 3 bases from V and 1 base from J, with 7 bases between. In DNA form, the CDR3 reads TGTGCCATCAGTGAACAGGTTTCTGGAAACACCATATATTTT. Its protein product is CAISEQVSGNTIYF.

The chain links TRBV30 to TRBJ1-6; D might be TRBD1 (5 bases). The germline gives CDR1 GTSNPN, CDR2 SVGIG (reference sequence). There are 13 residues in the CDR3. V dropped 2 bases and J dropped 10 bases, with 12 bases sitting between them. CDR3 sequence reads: CAWSRGIGSPLHF. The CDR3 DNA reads TGTGCCTGGAGTAGGGGTATTGGATCACCCCTCCACTTT.

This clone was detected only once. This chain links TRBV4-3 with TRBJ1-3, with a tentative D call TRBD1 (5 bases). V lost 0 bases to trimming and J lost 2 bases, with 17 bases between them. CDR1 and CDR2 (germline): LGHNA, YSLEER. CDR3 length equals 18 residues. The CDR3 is CASSQDRSLSGTGNTIYF. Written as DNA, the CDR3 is TGCGCCAGCAGCCAAGATCGAAGCTTGTCAGGGACTGGAAACACCATATATTTT.

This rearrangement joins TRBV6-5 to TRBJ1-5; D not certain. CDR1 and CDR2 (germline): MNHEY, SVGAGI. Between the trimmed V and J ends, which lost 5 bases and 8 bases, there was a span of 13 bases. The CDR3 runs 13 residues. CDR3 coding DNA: TGTGCCAGCAGTCCCGGGCCCCCGAAGCCCCAGCATTTT. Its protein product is CASSPGPPKPQHF.

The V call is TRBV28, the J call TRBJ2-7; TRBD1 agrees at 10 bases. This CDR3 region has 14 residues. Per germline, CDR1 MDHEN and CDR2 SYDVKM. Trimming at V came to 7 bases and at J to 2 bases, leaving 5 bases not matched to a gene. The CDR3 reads CASKGTGETYEQYV. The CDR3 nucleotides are TGTGCCAGCAAAGGGACAGGGGAAACCTACGAGCAGTACGTC.

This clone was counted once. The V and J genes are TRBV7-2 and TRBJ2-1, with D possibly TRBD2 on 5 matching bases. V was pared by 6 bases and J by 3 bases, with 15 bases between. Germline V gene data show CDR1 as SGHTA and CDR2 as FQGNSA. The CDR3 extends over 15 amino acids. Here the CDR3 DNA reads TGTGCCAGCAGTTTTAGAGGGATACTCTACAATGAGCAGTTCTTC. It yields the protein CASSFRGILYNEQFF.

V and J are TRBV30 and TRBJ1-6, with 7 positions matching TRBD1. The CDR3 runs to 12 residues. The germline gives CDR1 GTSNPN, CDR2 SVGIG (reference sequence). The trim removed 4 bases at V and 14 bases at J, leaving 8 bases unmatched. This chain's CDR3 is CAWTLQGESLHF. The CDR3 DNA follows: TGTGCCTGGACGCTTCAGGGGGAATCCCTCCACTTT.